Sequencing of this TCR beta chain was carried out in a study of CD4 T cells in relation to SARS-CoV-2 and coronaviruses. Study context: PBMCs were cultured with antigen for roughly 11 days before TCR beta sequencing. The restricting HLA molecule for shared crossreactive spike epitopes was mapped.

Assay: immunoSEQ multiplex PCR; the TCRdb copy retains only in-frame clones and omits some. The data show around 40,000 clones, with nearly 85% seen just once and roughly 1.2% held by the top ten. For less than eleven days, roughly 100,000 sorted CD4+ cells grew with T cell-depleted PBMCs and CEF. As regards this clone: Its antigen is still unknown.

There are 12 residues in the CDR3. With 8 bases removed from V and 0 bases from J, the gap between germline ends came to 8 bases. Per the germline V gene, CDR1 is SNHLY and CDR2 is FYNNEI. The sample was naive CD4+ T cells from PBMCs, cultured in vitro. Regarding subset: naive CD4+ T cells isolated by negative enrichment. This TCR derives from an adult with COVID-19. This chain uses TRBV2 with TRBJ2-7; no clear D gene. The CDR3 here is CASEVISYEQYF. CDR3 nucleotide sequence: TGTGCCAGCGAAGTGATCTCCTACGAGCAGTACTTC. Based on the CDR3 plus reference TRBV2 and TRBJ2-7, the full variable domain is EPEVTQTPSHQVTQMGQEVILRCVPISNHLYFYWYRQILGQKVEFLVSFYNNEISEKSEIFDDQFSVERPDGSNFTLKIRSTKLEDSAMYFCASEVISYEQYFGPGTRLTVT.